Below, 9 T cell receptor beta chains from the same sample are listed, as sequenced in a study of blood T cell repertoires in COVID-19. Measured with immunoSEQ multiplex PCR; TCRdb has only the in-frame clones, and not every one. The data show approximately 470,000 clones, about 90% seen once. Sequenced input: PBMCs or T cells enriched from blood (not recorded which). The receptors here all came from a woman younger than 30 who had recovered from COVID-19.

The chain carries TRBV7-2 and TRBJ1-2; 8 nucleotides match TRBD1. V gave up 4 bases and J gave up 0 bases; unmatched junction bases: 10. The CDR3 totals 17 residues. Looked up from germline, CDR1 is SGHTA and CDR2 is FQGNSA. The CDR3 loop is CASSSQTGEVTNYGYTF. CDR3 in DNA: TGTGCCAGCAGCTCCCAGACAGGGGAAGTCACTAACTATGGCTACACCTTC.

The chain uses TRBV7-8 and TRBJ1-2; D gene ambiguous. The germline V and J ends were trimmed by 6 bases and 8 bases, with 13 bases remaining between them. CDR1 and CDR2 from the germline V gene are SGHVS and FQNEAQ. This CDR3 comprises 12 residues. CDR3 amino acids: CASSPTGRGYTF. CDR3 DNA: TGTGCCAGCAGTCCCACGGGGAGAGGCTACACCTTC.

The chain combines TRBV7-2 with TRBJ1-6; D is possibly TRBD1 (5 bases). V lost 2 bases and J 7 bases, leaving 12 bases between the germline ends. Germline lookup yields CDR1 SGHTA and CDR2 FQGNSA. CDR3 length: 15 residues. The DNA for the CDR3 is TGTGCCAGCAGCTTACGCGGGACGGACAATTCACCCCTCCACTTT. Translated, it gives CASSLRGTDNSPLHF. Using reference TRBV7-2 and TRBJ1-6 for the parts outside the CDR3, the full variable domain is GAGVSQSPSNKVTEKGKDVELRCDPISGHTALYWYRQSLGQGLEFLIYFQGNSAPDKSGLPSDRFSAERTGGSVSTLTIQRTQQEDSAVYLCASSLRGTDNSPLHFGNGTRLTVT.

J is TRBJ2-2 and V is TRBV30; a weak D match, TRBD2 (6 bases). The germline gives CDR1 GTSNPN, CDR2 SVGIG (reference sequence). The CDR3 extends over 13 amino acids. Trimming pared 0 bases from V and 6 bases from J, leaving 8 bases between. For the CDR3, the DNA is TGTGCCTGGAGTGTACTAGCACCCGGGGAGCTGTTTTTT. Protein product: CAWSVLAPGELFF.

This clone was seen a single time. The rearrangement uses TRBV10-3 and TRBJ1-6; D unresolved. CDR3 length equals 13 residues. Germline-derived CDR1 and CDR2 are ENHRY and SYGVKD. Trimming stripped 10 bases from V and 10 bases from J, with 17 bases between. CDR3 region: CATLHRAGSPLHF. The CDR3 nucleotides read TGTGCCACCCTTCACCGGGCGGGGTCACCCCTCCACTTT.

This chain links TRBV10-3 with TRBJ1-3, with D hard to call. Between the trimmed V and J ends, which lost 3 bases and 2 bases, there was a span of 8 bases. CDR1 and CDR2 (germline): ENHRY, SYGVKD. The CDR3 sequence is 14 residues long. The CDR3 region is CAISDDRAGNTIYF. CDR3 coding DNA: TGTGCCATCAGTGACGATCGAGCTGGAAACACCATATATTTT.

The CDR3 DNA sequence: TGTGCCAGCAGTGCGCCTAGGACTAGCGGGGGGGTAGGTGAGCAGTTCTTC. Protein sequence: CASSAPRTSGGVGEQFF. J is TRBJ2-1 and V is TRBV25-1; 15 nucleotides agree with TRBD2. This CDR3 is built from 17 residues. With V trimmed by 4 bases and J by 9 bases, 10 bases remained unmatched. Germline V gene lookup returns CDR1 MGHDK and CDR2 SYGVNS. The full variable domain, rest sourced from reference TRBV25-1 and TRBJ2-1, is EADIYQTPRYLVIGTGKKITLECSQTMGHDKMYWYQQDPGMELHLIHYSYGVNSTEKGDLSSESTVSRIRTEHFPLTLESARPSHTSQYLCASSAPRTSGGVGEQFFGPGTRLTVL.

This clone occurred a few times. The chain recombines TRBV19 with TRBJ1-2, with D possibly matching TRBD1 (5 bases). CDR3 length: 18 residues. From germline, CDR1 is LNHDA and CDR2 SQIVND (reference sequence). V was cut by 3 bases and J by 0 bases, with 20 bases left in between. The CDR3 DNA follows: TGTGCCAGTAGTATTAGGGGCCGGAGCCCTGACGCTAACTATGGCTACACCTTC. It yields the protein CASSIRGRSPDANYGYTF.

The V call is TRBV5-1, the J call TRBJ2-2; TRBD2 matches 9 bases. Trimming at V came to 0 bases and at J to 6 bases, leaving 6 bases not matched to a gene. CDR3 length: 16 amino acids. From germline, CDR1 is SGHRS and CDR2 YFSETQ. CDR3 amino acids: CASSLEWRGGAGELFF. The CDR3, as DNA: TGCGCCAGCAGCTTGGAATGGCGGGGGGGCGCCGGGGAGCTGTTTTTT.